Listed below are T cell receptor beta chains from one sample, sequenced in a study of CD8 T cells in Susac syndrome. One entry per CDR3 protein results from TCRdb running MiXCR on the immunoSEQ multiplex PCR reads. The sample records 160,000 or so distinct CDR3 sequences, approximately 95% being singletons. The sample consisted of CD8+ T cells from PBMCs. These receptors all stem from a human donor with multiple sclerosis. Both conserved end residues are trimmed from each CDR3.

v_call	j_call	cdr3_aa
TRBV18	TRBJ1-3	ASSPPMRLGNTIY
TRBV12-5	TRBJ1-5	ASGLATDSNQPQH
TRBV4-1	TRBJ2-7	ASSQVVASGLSYEQY
TRBV7-9	TRBJ2-5	ASSWGQETQY
TRBV9	TRBJ2-5	ASSVTGGQETQY
TRBV6-5	TRBJ1-2	ASSYSGEEGYT
TRBV6-5	TRBJ2-5	ASKSGTGEIETQY
TRBV29-1	TRBJ2-1	RAGQGYNEQF
TRBV27	TRBJ1-5	ASSPTVNQPQH
TRBV11-2	TRBJ2-1	ASSLAGGVILNEQF
TRBV7-3	TRBJ2-1	ASSATAGTYNEQF
TRBV4-1	TRBJ2-7	ASSHSGGPTYEQY
TRBV7-2	TRBJ2-6	ASSLALGGANVLT